This T cell receptor (beta chain) was sequenced for a study of blood T cell repertoires in COVID-19. Study context: Sites in the United States, Italy and Spain provided acute and convalescent COVID-19 samples.

CDR1 and CDR2 (germline): MNHEY, SMNVEV (reference sequence). V gave up 4 bases and J gave up 4 bases; unmatched junction bases: 5. The CDR3 runs to 14 residues. This clone occurred once. Under the authors' procedure: Reference gene primer amplification gave estimated nucleated cell counts. This table comes from immunoSEQ multiplex PCR, and its TCRdb copy is limited to in-frame clones, with some not included. V and J calls plus clone size are reproduced from that table; the DNA served to infer D and trimming. The table includes 200,000 to 250,000 clones, 82% detected once. The sequencing input was peripheral blood. The chain joins TRBV27 to TRBJ2-5, with TRBD1 identical over 8 bases. The clonotype originates from a woman older than 75 with active or convalescent COVID-19. CDR3 loop: CASSSQGGRETQYF. The DNA for the CDR3 is TGTGCCAGCAGTTCACAGGGGGGTCGAGAGACCCAGTACTTC.